This TCR beta chain emerged from a study of beta chain features in type 1 diabetes. Study-level information: Sorted cells from all samples, numbering about 100,000,000, were examined.

Study-level results: It was not settled here whether HLA type affects TCRB rearrangement. Equally in patients and controls, shorter templates might have been favored by PCR. Shortening of TCRB CDR3s, moderate but significant, appeared in all four CD4+ subsets of Type 1 diabetes patients.

Of note for this clone: Its antigen is unknown.

Sequenced material consisted of expressed TCRB transcripts (all of the isolated RNA was reverse transcribed). Sequencing used immunoSEQ multiplex PCR; TCRdb keeps in-frame clones, though not all of them. The sample includes 970,000 or so clones, about a sixth seen only once; the top ten take 0.02% to 0.025%. The sequence came from a young woman in good health. Specimen: naive CD4+ T cells from blood.

CDR3 coding DNA: TGTGCCAGTCTTCCGTCAGGAGGGGCCAACGTCCTGACTTTC. Its translation is CASLPSGGANVLTF. The rearrangement links TRBV19 to TRBJ2-6; D unresolved. The CDR3 is 14 amino acids. The germline gives CDR1 LNHDA, CDR2 SQIVND (reference sequence). V was clipped by 8 bases and J by 4 bases, with 12 bases between them.